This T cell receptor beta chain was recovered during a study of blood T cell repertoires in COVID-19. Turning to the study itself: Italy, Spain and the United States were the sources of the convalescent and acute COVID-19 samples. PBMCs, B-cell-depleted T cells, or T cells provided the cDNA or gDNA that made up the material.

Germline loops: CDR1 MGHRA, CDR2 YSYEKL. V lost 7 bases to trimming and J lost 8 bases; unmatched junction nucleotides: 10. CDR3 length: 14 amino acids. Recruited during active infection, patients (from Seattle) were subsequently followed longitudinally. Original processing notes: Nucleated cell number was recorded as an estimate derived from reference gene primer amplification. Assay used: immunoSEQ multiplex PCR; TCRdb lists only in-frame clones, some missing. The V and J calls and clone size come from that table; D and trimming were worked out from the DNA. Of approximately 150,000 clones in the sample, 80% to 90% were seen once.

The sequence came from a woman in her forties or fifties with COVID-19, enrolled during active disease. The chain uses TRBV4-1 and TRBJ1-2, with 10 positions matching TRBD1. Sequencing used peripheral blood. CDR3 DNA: TGCGCCAGCACGCCAGACAGGGGGCAGACAGGCTACACCTTC. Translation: CASTPDRGQTGYTF.